Listed here are 12 T cell receptor beta chains from one sample, sequenced in a study of blood T cell repertoires in COVID-19. This table comes from immunoSEQ multiplex PCR, and its TCRdb copy is limited to in-frame clones, with some not included. Counted here are about 370,000 clones, 87% occurring once; the ten biggest clones make up about 10%. The sequencing sample was made of peripheral blood. The origin of the receptors is a woman in her twenties or thirties with COVID-19, enrolled during active disease.

In this sample, this clone turned up once. The chain recombines TRBV5-1 with TRBJ2-1, with D perhaps matching TRBD1 (6 bases). The V end lost 4 bases, the J end lost 2 bases, and 16 bases lay between the germline ends. Germline assignment: CDR1 SGHRS and CDR2 YFSETQ. The CDR3 is 16 amino acids. For the CDR3, the DNA is TGCGCCAGCAGCCCGGATGGGGGCCGGACCTACAATGAGCAGTTCTTC. This codes for CASSPDGGRTYNEQFF.

The rearrangement joins TRBV7-6 to TRBJ2-3, with D unclear. The germline gives CDR1 SGHVS, CDR2 FNYEAQ. This CDR3 is built from 15 residues. The V and J ends lost 2 bases and 2 bases respectively, with 11 bases between them. CDR3: CASSLLRANTDTQYF. The DNA for the CDR3 is TGTGCCAGCAGCTTACTCCGAGCTAACACAGATACGCAGTATTTT.

The chain combines TRBV19 with TRBJ2-2; tentatively, D is TRBD2 (5 bases). Germline loops: CDR1 LNHDA, CDR2 SQIVND (reference sequence). The CDR3 totals 17 residues. V shed 2 bases and J shed 0 bases, with 13 bases lying between them. CDR3 sequence: CASSIFLAAANTGELFF. Written as DNA, the CDR3 is TGTGCCAGTAGTATATTTCTGGCAGCGGCGAACACCGGGGAGCTGTTTTTT.

The rearrangement joins TRBV24-1 to TRBJ2-3; tentatively, D is TRBD1 (6 bases). V lost 0 bases and J 3 bases, leaving 15 bases between the germline ends. The CDR3 length is 17 residues. Germline V gives CDR1 KGHDR, CDR2 SFDVKD. Here the CDR3 DNA reads TGTGCCACCAGTGATTTGCAAGGTAGAGGGGGAACAGATACGCAGTATTTT. Its protein is CATSDLQGRGGTDTQYF.

The genes are TRBV11-2 and TRBJ2-2; no reliable D call. V dropped 3 bases and J dropped 2 bases, with 10 bases sitting between them. CDR3 size: 15 residues. Germline CDR1 reads SGHAT; CDR2 reads FQNNGV. This CDR3 is CASSLWQTNTGELFF. For the CDR3, the DNA is TGTGCCAGCAGCTTGTGGCAGACAAACACCGGGGAGCTGTTTTTT.

The chain couples TRBV3-1 (or the pseudogene TRBV3-2) to TRBJ2-1; 8 positions match TRBD1. This CDR3 contains 15 residues. After removal of 4 bases from V and 7 bases from J, the junction contained 9 bases not matched to a gene. The germline CDR1 and CDR2 sequences are LGHDT and YNNKEL (reference sequence). This chain's CDR3 is CASSLDRVALNEQFF. In nucleotides, the CDR3 is TGTGCCAGCAGCCTGGACAGGGTAGCCCTTAATGAGCAGTTCTTC.

This clone has only one observation. The chain carries TRBV9 and TRBJ1-1; 7 nucleotides align to TRBD1. CDR1 is SGDLS and CDR2 is YYNGEE in the germline V gene. This CDR3 region has 17 residues. V was clipped by 0 bases and J by 3 bases; unmatched bases: 11. In nucleotides, the CDR3 is TGTGCCAGCAGCGTAGCTATTGGGGACAGTCGTGACACTGAAGCTTTCTTT. It codes for CASSVAIGDSRDTEAFF.

CDR3 in DNA: TGTGCCAGCAGTTTAAATGCCATAGACACAGATACGCAGTATTTT. This gives the protein CASSLNAIDTDTQYF. V gene TRBV27 combines with J gene TRBJ2-3, with D unclear. V lost 2 bases to trimming and J lost 2 bases, with 11 bases between them. The CDR3 extends over 15 amino acids. Germline loops: CDR1 MNHEY, CDR2 SMNVEV (reference sequence).

This clone is a singleton in its sample. The gene calls are TRBV7-8 and TRBJ1-2; 9 nucleotides align to TRBD1. Per the germline V gene, CDR1 is SGHVS and CDR2 is FQNEAQ. The CDR3 totals 15 residues. Trimming removed 3 bases from V and 4 bases from J; junction bases left unmatched: 6. The CDR3 sequence: CASSLNGQGTYGYTF. As DNA, the CDR3 is TGTGCCAGCAGCTTGAATGGACAGGGGACCTATGGCTACACCTTC.

A single count supports this clone. V is TRBV6-5 and J is TRBJ2-7, with D unclear. This CDR3 comprises 11 residues. V lost 6 bases and J lost 6, with 9 bases in between. Per germline, CDR1 MNHEY and CDR2 SVGAGI. CDR3 region: CASRGPSEQYF. In nucleotides, the CDR3 is TGTGCCAGCAGGGGCCCTTCCGAGCAGTACTTC.

The CDR3 loop is CASSPAGAQIYEQYF. The CDR3 nucleotides read TGTGCCAGCAGTCCGGCCGGTGCACAGATCTACGAGCAGTACTTC. The V gene is TRBV7-2, the J gene TRBJ2-7; D ambiguous. Germline CDR1 SGHTA, CDR2 FQGNSA. The CDR3 is 15 residues long. V lost 6 bases to trimming and J lost 3 bases, with 18 bases between them.

V usage is TRBV12-3 or TRBV12-4 and J usage is TRBJ1-2, with 8 bases that match TRBD1. The CDR3 loop spans 13 amino acids. Trimming removed 6 bases from V and 3 bases from J; junction bases left unmatched: 3. The CDR3 here is CASRETGDYGYTF. The CDR3, as DNA: TGTGCCAGCAGAGAGACAGGGGACTATGGCTACACCTTC.